This T cell receptor beta chain was profiled in a study of CD8+CD57+ T cells in acquired aplastic anemia. Trimming took 0 bases from V and 8 from J; bases not matched to a gene: 9. The CDR3 covers 18 residues. Genomic DNA served as template for TCR beta VDJ and CDR3 profiling. MiXCR, applied by TCRdb to the reads, yields one record per CDR3 protein. The repertoire includes about 40,000 distinct CDR3 sequences, 68% of them detected once, and less than 25% sits in the top ten. The V call is TRBV7-1, the J call TRBJ2-1; 14 bases align to TRBD2. TRBV7-1 is an open reading frame whose function is uncertain. The TCR was taken from a human donor in good health, serving as a control. The sequencing input was sorted CD4+, CD8+, or CD8+CD57+ T cells (not recorded which) from PBMCs. The CDR3 region has the DNA TGTGCCAGCAGCTCAGCCGGGACTAGCGGGGGCCACTTGGATGAGCAGTTCTTC. Protein product: CASSSAGTSGGHLDEQFF.